This entry describes one T cell receptor (beta chain). Other DNA variants within this sample encode the same CDR3. CDR3 length equals 12 residues. Germline CDR1 and CDR2: KGHDR and SFDVKD. V was clipped by 5 bases and J by 4 bases, with 7 bases between them. Some clones are missing from TCRdb's copy, which holds only in-frame ones; the method was immunoSEQ multiplex PCR. The sample shows nearly 200,000 clones, about 91% of them seen only once. The data are from a study of control samples from healthy donors and cancer patients. The sequence was collected from a man in his thirties or forties in good health. V usage is TRBV24-1 and J usage is TRBJ1-2; D is uncertain. The sample was blood. CDR3 in amino acids: CATSVGSYGYTF. The CDR3 region has the DNA TGTGCCACCAGTGTAGGTAGCTATGGCTACACCTTC.